Listed below are T cell receptor beta chains from one sample, sequenced in a study of shared clonotypes between healthy human individuals. Using immunoSEQ multiplex PCR, the repertoire was profiled, and TCRdb retains in-frame clones only, with some absent. This table has some 2,100,000 clones, around 93% appearing once. Input material: naive CD8+ T cells from PBMCs. The receptors derive from a young man in good health. Some clones in this sample may be carry-over from other donors' samples. CDR3s include the opening cysteine and the closing phenylalanine or tryptophan. The order of the fields is J gene, V gene, D gene, clone size, CDR3 protein, CDR3 DNA. The D gene is left open where the match is weak. Where a row states a size, it is once, few, many or the class of an expanded clone; other rows omit it.

TRBJ1-2	TRBV28	-	-	CASSLSPQAPDGYTF	TGTGCCAGCAGTTTATCCCCACAGGCCCCCGATGGCTACACCTTC
TRBJ1-5	TRBV4-1	-	-	CASSPRTANQPQHF	TGCGCCAGCAGCCCAAGGACAGCCAATCAGCCCCAGCATTTT
TRBJ2-7	TRBV7-2	TRBD2	-	CASRLTSGGNYEQYF	TGTGCCAGCAGATTGACTAGCGGAGGGAACTACGAGCAGTACTTC
TRBJ1-1	TRBV7-9	-	-	CASSPTFEAFF	TGTGCCAGCAGCCCCACCTTTGAAGCTTTCTTT
TRBJ2-5	TRBV5-6	-	-	CASSLKASDTSETQYF	TGTGCCAGCAGCTTGAAGGCTAGCGACACCTCGGAGACCCAGTACTTC
TRBJ1-4	TRBV25-1	-	-	CASSEGPGRWPEKLFF	TGTGCCAGCAGTGAGGGGCCGGGACGGTGGCCCGAAAAACTGTTTTTT
TRBJ2-7	TRBV5-5	-	-	CASSVGNSYEQYF	TGTGCCAGCAGCGTGGGCAATTCCTACGAGCAGTACTTC
TRBJ2-7	TRBV9	-	-	CASSESPTGYEQYF	TGTGCCAGCAGCGAGAGTCCAACAGGCTACGAGCAGTACTTC
TRBJ2-3	TRBV14	TRBD1	-	CASSQLRSGTGIDTQYF	TGTGCCAGCAGCCAACTCCGATCCGGGACAGGGATAGATACGCAGTATTTT
TRBJ2-2	TRBV7-8	TRBD2	-	CASSLGAWTSRSGELFF	TGTGCCAGCAGCTTAGGCGCGTGGACTAGCCGGTCCGGGGAGCTGTTTTTT
TRBJ2-2	TRBV29-1	-	once	CSARGTTGELFF	TGCAGCGCTAGGGGTACCACCGGGGAGCTGTTTTTT
TRBJ2-1	TRBV28	-	-	CASSPRTIGEQFF	TGTGCCAGCAGTCCAAGGACTATAGGTGAGCAGTTCTTC
TRBJ2-1	TRBV5-1	-	few	CASSPGHEQFF	TGCGCCAGCAGCCCAGGGCATGAGCAGTTCTTC
TRBJ1-2	TRBV27	-	-	CASSFGQTSYGYTF	TGTGCCAGCAGTTTTGGACAGACTTCTTATGGCTACACCTTC
TRBJ2-7	TRBV28	TRBD1	-	CASTNRVDRDYEQYF	TGTGCCAGCACTAACAGGGTCGACAGGGACTACGAGCAGTACTTC
TRBJ2-2	TRBV27	-	-	CASSLYPGASANTGELFF	TGTGCCAGCAGTTTATACCCGGGCGCATCAGCGAACACCGGGGAGCTGTTTTTT
TRBJ2-2	TRBV19	-	-	CASSSDWKGAGELFF	TGTGCCAGTAGTAGTGACTGGAAGGGGGCCGGGGAGCTGTTTTTT
TRBJ2-1	TRBV15	-	-	CATSRSTGGGSYNEQFF	TGTGCCACCAGCAGGTCGACAGGAGGGGGTTCCTACAATGAGCAGTTCTTC
TRBJ2-5	TRBV6-1	-	-	CASSERRVLGILETQYF	TGTGCCAGCAGTGAACGTCGCGTGCTGGGAATCTTGGAGACCCAGTACTTC
TRBJ2-5	TRBV7-9	-	-	CASSPPRSVETQYF	TGTGCCAGCAGCCCACCCAGGTCCGTGGAGACCCAGTACTTC
TRBJ2-7	TRBV5-1	TRBD2	-	CASSPQREGRYEQYF	TGCGCCAGCAGCCCCCAGCGGGAGGGCCGGTACGAGCAGTACTTC
TRBJ2-7	TRBV10-2	-	few	CASSVGALGEQYF	TGCGCCAGCAGTGTGGGTGCGCTTGGGGAGCAGTACTTC
TRBJ2-1	TRBV7-8	TRBD1	-	CASSLAVIGGQRVNEQFF	TGTGCCAGCAGCTTAGCGGTCATAGGGGGACAGAGGGTCAATGAGCAGTTCTTC
TRBJ1-1	TRBV4-1	-	few	CASSQEFRGSTEAFF	TGCGCCAGCAGCCAAGAATTTAGGGGGAGCACTGAAGCTTTCTTT
TRBJ2-4	TRBV7-3	TRBD2	-	CASSSPTSGSNIQYF	TGTGCCAGCAGCTCACCGACTAGCGGGAGTAACATTCAGTACTTC
TRBJ2-1	TRBV4-1	-	-	CASRPPGRNNEQFF	TGCGCCAGCAGACCACCAGGACGAAACAATGAGCAGTTCTTC
TRBJ2-7	TRBV19	TRBD2	-	CATGGTSGSLRDEQYF	TGTGCCACCGGAGGGACTAGCGGGAGCCTAAGGGACGAGCAGTACTTC
TRBJ2-7	TRBV19	-	-	CASSPGGGQTYEQYF	TGTGCCAGTAGTCCGGGCGGGGGACAGACCTACGAGCAGTACTTC
TRBJ1-4	TRBV2	-	-	CAGSDGGATNEKLFF	TGTGCCGGTAGCGACGGGGGCGCCACTAATGAAAAACTGTTTTTT
TRBJ2-1	TRBV7-3	-	-	CASSLAANSYNEQFF	TGTGCCAGCAGTTTAGCGGCTAACTCCTACAATGAGCAGTTCTTC
TRBJ1-5	TRBV28	-	-	CASSQVSSNQPQHF	TGTGCCAGCAGTCAAGTCAGTAGCAATCAGCCCCAGCATTTT
TRBJ2-7	TRBV9	TRBD2	-	CASSPTASGASYEQYF	TGTGCCAGCAGCCCGACGGCTAGCGGGGCCTCCTACGAGCAGTACTTC
TRBJ2-1	TRBV27	TRBD2	once	CASSLGPPLAGVHNEQFF	TGTGCCAGCAGTTTAGGGCCCCCACTAGCGGGAGTCCACAATGAGCAGTTCTTC
TRBJ2-2	TRBV4-1	TRBD1	-	CASSLRDRGPSTGELFF	TGCGCCAGCAGCCTCCGGGACAGGGGGCCGAGCACCGGGGAGCTGTTTTTT
TRBJ2-1	TRBV9	-	-	CASSVEGWSGDEQFF	TGTGCCAGCAGCGTAGAGGGCTGGAGTGGGGATGAGCAGTTCTTC